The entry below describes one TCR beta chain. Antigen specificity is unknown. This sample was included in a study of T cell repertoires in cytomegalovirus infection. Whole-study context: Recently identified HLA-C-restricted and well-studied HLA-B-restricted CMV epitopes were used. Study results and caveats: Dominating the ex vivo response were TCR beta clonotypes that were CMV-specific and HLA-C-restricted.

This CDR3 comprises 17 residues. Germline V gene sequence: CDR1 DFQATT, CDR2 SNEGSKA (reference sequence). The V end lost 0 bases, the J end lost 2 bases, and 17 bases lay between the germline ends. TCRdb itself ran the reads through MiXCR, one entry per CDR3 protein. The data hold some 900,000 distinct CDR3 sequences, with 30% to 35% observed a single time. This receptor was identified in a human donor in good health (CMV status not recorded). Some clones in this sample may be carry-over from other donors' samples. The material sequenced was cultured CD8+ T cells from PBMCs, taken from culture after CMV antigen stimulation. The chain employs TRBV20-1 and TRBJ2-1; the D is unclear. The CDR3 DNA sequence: TGCAGTGCTAGAGATTCGGGTCCTTATTCCGCCTACAATGAGCAGTTCTTC. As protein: CSARDSGPYSAYNEQFF.